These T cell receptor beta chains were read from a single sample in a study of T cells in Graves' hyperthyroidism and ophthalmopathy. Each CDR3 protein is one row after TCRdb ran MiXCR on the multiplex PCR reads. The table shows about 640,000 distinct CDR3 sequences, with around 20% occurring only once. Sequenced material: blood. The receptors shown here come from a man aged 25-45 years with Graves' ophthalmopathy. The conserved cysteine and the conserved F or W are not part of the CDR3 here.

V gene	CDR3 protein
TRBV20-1	SARDTADYNEQF
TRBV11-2	ASSLQEAGDTEAF
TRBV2	ASSRLAGGPYEQY
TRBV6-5	AGSYQQDDYEQY
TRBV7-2	ASSPPPLLNEKLF
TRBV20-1	SATDGSSYEQY
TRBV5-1	ASSLGDPGASPLH
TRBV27	ASRDGQGPYEQY
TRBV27	ASRQGNNQPQH
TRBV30	AWNVWSTDTQY
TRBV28	ASSGQYEQY
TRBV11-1	ASSSGYGPKVQQF
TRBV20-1	SAKDRGQGTDTQY
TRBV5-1	ASTRGQGRTDTQY
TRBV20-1	SAITGSNSPLH
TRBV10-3	AISDDRGSGNTIY
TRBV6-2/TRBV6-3	ASSLRDRGEQY
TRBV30	AWSAWGGLFNGYT
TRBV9	ASSVYLESYEQY
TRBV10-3	AGAGQLNNEQF
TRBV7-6	ASSLDAGGLTDTQY
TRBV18	ASSPGAGELF
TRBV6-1	ASSSRVSREQY
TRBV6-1	ASSPFTSGTYNEQF
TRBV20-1	SPQGLSLAKNIQY